This T cell receptor (beta chain) was sequenced during a study of brain T cells in children with intractable seizures. Sequencing was limited to surgery cases with top T cell transcript signatures in brain tissue. The method was immunoSEQ multiplex PCR; TCRdb's version includes in-frame clones alone and lacks a portion of them. Of just under 65,000 clones listed, about 96% are singletons. The CDR3 spans 15 residues. The V gene lost 4 bases and the J gene lost 0 bases, with 13 bases spanning the gap. Germline V gene lookup returns CDR1 LGHNA and CDR2 YNFKEQ. The table lists this clone with a count of one.

Sequenced material: peripheral blood, taken at surgery. The TCR was taken from a boy in the first two years of life with focal cortical dysplasia and intractable seizures. The chain combines TRBV4-2 with TRBJ2-7; D is ambiguous. For the CDR3, the DNA is TGTGCCAGCAGCCCCTTCAGGCTCAGCTCCTACGAGCAGTACTTC. Protein: CASSPFRLSSYEQYF.